Following are 6 T cell receptor beta chains from one sample sequenced in a study of T cells in Graves' hyperthyroidism and ophthalmopathy. The CDR3 regions of TCR beta were amplified from RNA transcripts. HTBI primers drove first-round RT-PCR of the TCR CDR3. One entry per CDR3 protein results from TCRdb running MiXCR on the multiplex PCR reads. The sample contains roughly 550,000 distinct CDR3 sequences, more than 15% of which appear only once. Sequenced sample: blood. These receptors originate from a woman in her 30s with Graves' ophthalmopathy.

The J gene is TRBJ2-2, the V gene TRBV4-1, with 9 bases identical to TRBD2. The CDR3 runs 19 residues. Germline loops: CDR1 MGHRA, CDR2 YSYEKL. Losses at the gene ends were 1 base for V and 2 bases for J; bases not matched to a gene: 11. CDR3 coding DNA: TGCGCCAGCAGCCAAGTTAGGCTAGCGGGACTACTTAACACCGGGGAGCTGTTTTTT. Encoded protein: CASSQVRLAGLLNTGELFF.

This clonotype was seen a few times. V usage is TRBV27 and J usage is TRBJ2-1; possibly TRBD1 for D (6 bases). The CDR3 length is 15 residues. V was cut by 2 bases and J by 4 bases, with 12 bases left in between. Germline V gives CDR1 MNHEY, CDR2 SMNVEV (reference sequence). The DNA for the CDR3 is TGTGCCAGCAGTTTAGGGGCAGGGGTTTACAATGAGCAGTTCTTC. Translated, it gives CASSLGAGVYNEQFF.

This clonotype was detected ten times or more. The V and J genes are TRBV12-3 or TRBV12-4 and TRBJ1-5, with 9 bases that match TRBD1. With V trimmed by 2 bases and J by 9 bases, 8 bases remained unmatched. The CDR3 length is 15 residues. Here the CDR3 reads CASSLNTGGVRPQHF. CDR3 in DNA: TGTGCCAGCAGTTTAAATACAGGGGGCGTTCGGCCCCAGCATTTT.

In its sample, this clonotype was seen many times. The rearrangement uses TRBV28 and TRBJ1-2, with TRBD1 as a possible D gene (5 bases). V lost 6 bases and J lost 8, with 16 bases in between. Germline V CDR1 and CDR2: MDHEN, SYDVKM. The CDR3 extends over 13 amino acids. In DNA, the CDR3 is TGTGCCAGCAGGTCAGGGAATCTGGGAGGCTACACCTTC. Protein product: CASRSGNLGGYTF.

The chain uses TRBV24-1 and TRBJ2-3; no clear D gene. CDR1 and CDR2 (germline): KGHDR, SFDVKD. The CDR3 loop spans 13 amino acids. V was trimmed by 4 bases and J by 4 bases, leaving 8 bases between them. This chain's CDR3 is CATSDVGADTQYF. The CDR3 region has the DNA TGTGCCACCAGTGACGTTGGGGCAGATACGCAGTATTTT.

This clonotype has at least ten counts. The rearrangement uses TRBV3-1 and TRBJ1-5; no firm D call. This CDR3 comprises 14 residues. V was shortened by 6 bases and J by 3 bases, with 12 bases between the two germline ends. Germline CDR1 and CDR2: LGHDT and YNNKEL (reference sequence). The CDR3 DNA sequence: TGTGCCAGCAGTCCAAGTGGGGACAATCAGCCCCAGCATTTT. Translating gives CASSPSGDNQPQHF.